This T cell receptor (beta chain) was observed in a study of cytomegalovirus exposure and HLA in healthy donors (dated by TCRdb to the late 2010s). Turning to the overall study: According to a later analysis, the 120 validation repertoires were produced on the same platform as the approximately 690 repertoires of the first cohort. In addition to the first cohort of 666 subjects, a separate validation cohort of 100 to 150 different subjects was used. To predict cytomegalovirus infection status, the study brought together high-throughput TCR immunosequencing, statistical association of individual TCRs with disease status, and machine learning. The study aimed to test whether signatures of past pathogen exposure could be identified by cataloging public T cell receptors.

A distance of 6 bases separates the germline ends of V and J, which lose 0 bases and 1 base respectively. CDR1 is given as SGHRS and CDR2 as YFSETQ, both from the germline V gene. The CDR3 contains 14 residues, cysteine and phenylalanine counted. Just CDR3 DNA is preserved here, 42 bases in frame from base 1. The library was produced with the immunoSEQ multiplex PCR assay. The original pipeline was this. A statistical classification framework was developed to diagnose cytomegalovirus status using the catalog of TCR beta chain sequences. TCRdb retrieved this table from immuneACCESS and kept in-frame rearrangements only. Not all clones are present; in checked studies, unresolved V genes account for under half, and no reason is known for the remainder. D and trimming come from the DNA, and the V and J calls and clone size come from that table. For this sample there are some 170,000 clones; about 95% appear just once. The ten largest clones represent about 0.94% of the sample.

Broader findings and caveats from the paper: The study listed approximately 150 TCR beta chains as associated with cytomegalovirus. In both the original and validation cohorts, the classifier was reported to diagnose cytomegalovirus status with high specificity and sensitivity. Across donors, most TCR sequences were observed very rarely, whereas some public TCRs were present in many individuals. A later analysis had no HLA typing for the validation cohort, so co-occurrence there was scored across all 130 or so repertoires. Three of the identified cytomegalovirus-associated TCR beta chains were confirmed in vitro to be specific for cytomegalovirus antigens. Subsequent analysis determined that TCRs grouped into clusters in the first cohort also showed a tendency toward co-occurrence across the 120 validation repertoires, and 94% of cluster scores exceeded 0. The authors suggested that the approach could potentially be extended to other disease states and immunological phenotypes.

This clone was observed a few times. Its antigen target is currently unknown. Within one base of it there is no much larger clone, and no base qualities were kept. Separate from the approximately 690-subject first cohort, the validation cohort of about 130 subjects was the group to which the donors belonged. Sequencing was done on a sample of PBMCs. The sequence came from a woman aged 18-29 years in good health and CMV-seronegative. This receptor chain uses TRBV5-1 and TRBJ2-3; 6 matching bases give a weak D call of TRBD2. The bases read TGCGCCAGCAGCTTGGCGGGGGGCACAGATACGCAGTATTTT. This translates into CASSLAGGTDTQYF.